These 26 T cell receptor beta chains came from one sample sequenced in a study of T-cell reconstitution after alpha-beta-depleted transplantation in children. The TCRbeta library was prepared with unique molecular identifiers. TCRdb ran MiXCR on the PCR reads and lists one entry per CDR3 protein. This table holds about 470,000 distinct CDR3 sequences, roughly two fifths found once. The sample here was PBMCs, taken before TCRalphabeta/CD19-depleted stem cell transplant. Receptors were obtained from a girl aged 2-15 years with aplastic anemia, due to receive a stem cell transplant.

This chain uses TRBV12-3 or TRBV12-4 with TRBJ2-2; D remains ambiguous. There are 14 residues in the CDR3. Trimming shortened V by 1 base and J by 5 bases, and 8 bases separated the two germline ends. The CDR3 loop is CASSLGRSTGELFF. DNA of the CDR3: TGTGCCAGCAGTTTAGGGAGATCAACCGGGGAGCTGTTTTTT.

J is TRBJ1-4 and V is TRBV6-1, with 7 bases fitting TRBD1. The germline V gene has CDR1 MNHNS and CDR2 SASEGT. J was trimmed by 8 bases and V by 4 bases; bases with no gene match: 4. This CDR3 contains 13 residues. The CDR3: CASSADREEKLFF. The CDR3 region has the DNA TGTGCCAGCAGTGCAGACAGGGAAGAAAAACTGTTTTTT.

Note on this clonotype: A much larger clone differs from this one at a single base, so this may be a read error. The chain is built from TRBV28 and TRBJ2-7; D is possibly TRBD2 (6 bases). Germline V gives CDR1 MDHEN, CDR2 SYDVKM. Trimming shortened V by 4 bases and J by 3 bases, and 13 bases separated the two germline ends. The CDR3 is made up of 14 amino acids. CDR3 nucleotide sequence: TGTGCCAGCAGTTCTCTATCGGGAGTCTACGAGCAGTACTTC. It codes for CASSSLSGVYEQYF.

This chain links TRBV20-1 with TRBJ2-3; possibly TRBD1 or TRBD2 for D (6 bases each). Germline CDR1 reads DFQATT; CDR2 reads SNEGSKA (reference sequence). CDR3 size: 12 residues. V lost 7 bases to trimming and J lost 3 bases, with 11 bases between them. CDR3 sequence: CSEGGPTDTQYF. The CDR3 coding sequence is TGCAGTGAGGGGGGACCAACAGATACGCAGTATTTT.

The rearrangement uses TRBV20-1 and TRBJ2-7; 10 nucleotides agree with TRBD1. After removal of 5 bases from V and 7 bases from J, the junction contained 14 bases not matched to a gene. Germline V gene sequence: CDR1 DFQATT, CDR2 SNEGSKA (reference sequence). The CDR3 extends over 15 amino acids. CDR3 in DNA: TGCAGTGCTGTCCTCGCCCTTGGGACAGGGGAAGAGCAGTACTTC. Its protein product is CSAVLALGTGEEQYF.

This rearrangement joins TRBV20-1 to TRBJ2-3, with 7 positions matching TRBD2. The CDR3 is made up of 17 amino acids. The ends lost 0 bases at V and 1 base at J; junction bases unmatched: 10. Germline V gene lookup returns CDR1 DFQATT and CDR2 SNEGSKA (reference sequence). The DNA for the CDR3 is TGCAGTGCTAGAGATTTGCGGGAGCCCCGTCGCACAGATACGCAGTATTTT. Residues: CSARDLREPRRTDTQYF.

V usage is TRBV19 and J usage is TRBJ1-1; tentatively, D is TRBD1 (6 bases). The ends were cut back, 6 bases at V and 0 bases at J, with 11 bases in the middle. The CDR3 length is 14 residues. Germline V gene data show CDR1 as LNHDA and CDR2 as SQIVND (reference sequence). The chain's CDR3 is CASRPTGMNTEAFF. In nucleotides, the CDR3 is TGTGCCAGTAGGCCCACAGGGATGAACACTGAAGCTTTCTTT.

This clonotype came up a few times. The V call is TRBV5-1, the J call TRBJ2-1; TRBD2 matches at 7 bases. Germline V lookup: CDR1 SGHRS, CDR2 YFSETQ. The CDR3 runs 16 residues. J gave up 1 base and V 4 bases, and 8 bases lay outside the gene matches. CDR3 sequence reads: CASSGGGGASYNEQFF. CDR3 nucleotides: TGCGCCAGCAGCGGCGGGGGAGGGGCATCCTACAATGAGCAGTTCTTC. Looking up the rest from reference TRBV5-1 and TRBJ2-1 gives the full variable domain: KAGVTQTPRYLIKTRGQQVTLSCSPISGHRSVSWYQQTPGQGLQFLFEYFSETQRNKGNFPGRFSGRQFSNSRSEMNVSTLELGDSALYLCASSGGGGASYNEQFFGPGTRLTVL.

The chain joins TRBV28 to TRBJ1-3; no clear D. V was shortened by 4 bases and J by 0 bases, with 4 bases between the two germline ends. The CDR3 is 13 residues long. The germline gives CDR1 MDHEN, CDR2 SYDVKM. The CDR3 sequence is CASSWDSGNTIYF. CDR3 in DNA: TGTGCCAGCAGTTGGGACTCTGGAAACACCATATATTTT.

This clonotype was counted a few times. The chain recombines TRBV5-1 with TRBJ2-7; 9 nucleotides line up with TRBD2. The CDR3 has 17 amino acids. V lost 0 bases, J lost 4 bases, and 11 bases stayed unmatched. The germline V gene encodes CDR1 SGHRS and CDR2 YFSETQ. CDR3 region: CASSLGAGGSSGYEQYF. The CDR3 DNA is TGCGCCAGCAGCTTGGGAGCGGGAGGTTCCTCTGGGTACGAGCAGTACTTC.

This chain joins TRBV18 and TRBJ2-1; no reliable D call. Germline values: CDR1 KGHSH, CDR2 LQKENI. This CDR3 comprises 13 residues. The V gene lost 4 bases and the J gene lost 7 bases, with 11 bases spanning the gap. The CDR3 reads CASSRYAGNEQFF. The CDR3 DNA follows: TGTGCCAGCTCACGCTACGCTGGGAATGAGCAGTTCTTC. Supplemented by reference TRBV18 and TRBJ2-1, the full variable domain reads NAGVMQNPRHLVRRRGQEARLRCSPMKGHSHVYWYRQLPEEGLKFMVYLQKENIIDESGMPKERFSAEFPKEGPSILRIQQVVRGDSAAYFCASSRYAGNEQFFGPGTRLTVL.

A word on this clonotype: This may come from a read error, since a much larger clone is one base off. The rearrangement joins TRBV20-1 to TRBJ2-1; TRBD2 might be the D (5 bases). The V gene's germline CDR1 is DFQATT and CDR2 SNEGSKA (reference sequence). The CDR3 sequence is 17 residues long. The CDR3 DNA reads TGCTGTGCTAGAGATCGGTTGTGGGAGAGGTCCTACAATGAGCAGTTCTTC. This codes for CCARDRLWERSYNEQFF.

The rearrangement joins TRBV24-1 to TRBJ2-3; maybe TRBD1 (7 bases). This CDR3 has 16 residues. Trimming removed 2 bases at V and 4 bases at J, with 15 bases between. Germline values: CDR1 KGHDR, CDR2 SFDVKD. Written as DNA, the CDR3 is TGTGCCACCAGTGATTCAGGGGGGATAAGGGCAGATACGCAGTATTTT. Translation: CATSDSGGIRADTQYF.

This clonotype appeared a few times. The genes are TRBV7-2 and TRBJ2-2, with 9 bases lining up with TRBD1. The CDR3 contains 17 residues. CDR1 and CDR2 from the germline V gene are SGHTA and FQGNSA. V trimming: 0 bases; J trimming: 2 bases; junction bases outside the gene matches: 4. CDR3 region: CASSLAGTGFNTGELFF. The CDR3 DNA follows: TGTGCCAGCAGCTTAGCCGGGACAGGGTTTAACACCGGGGAGCTGTTTTTT.

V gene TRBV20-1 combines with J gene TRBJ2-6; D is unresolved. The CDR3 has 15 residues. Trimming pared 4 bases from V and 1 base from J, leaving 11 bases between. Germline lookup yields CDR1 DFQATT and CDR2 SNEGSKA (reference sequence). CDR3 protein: CSATDAGSGANVLTF. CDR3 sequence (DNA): TGCAGTGCTACGGACGCAGGATCTGGGGCCAACGTCCTGACTTTC.

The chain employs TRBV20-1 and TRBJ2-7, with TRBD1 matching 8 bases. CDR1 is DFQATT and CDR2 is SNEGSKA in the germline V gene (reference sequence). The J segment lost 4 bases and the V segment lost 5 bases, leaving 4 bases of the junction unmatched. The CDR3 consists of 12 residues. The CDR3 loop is CSASRDRYEQYF. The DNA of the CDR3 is TGCAGTGCTTCCCGGGACAGGTACGAGCAGTACTTC.

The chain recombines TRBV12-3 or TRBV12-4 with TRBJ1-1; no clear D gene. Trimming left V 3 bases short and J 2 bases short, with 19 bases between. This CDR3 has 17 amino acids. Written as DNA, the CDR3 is TGTGCCAGCAGTTTGGGGAGGGAAGGGAGTCGCAACACTGAAGCTTTCTTT. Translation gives CASSLGREGSRNTEAFF.

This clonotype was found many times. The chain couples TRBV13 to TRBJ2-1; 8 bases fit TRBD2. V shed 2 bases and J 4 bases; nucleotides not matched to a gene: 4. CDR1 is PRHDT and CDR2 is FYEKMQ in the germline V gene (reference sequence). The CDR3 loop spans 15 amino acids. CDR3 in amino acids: CASSLRREVYNEQFF. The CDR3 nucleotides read TGTGCCAGCAGCTTAAGGCGGGAGGTGTACAATGAGCAGTTCTTC.

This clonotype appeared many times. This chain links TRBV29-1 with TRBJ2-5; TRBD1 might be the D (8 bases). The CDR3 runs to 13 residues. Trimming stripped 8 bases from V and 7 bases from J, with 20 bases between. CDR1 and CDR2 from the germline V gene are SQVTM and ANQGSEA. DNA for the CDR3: TGCAGCACTAAGCCGACAGGGGAGGGGACCCAGTACTTC. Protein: CSTKPTGEGTQYF.

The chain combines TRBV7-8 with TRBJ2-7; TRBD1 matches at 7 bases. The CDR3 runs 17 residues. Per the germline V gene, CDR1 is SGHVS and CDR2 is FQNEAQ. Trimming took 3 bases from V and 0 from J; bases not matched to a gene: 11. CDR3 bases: TGTGCCAGCAGCTTCCCTAAGACAGGGACGGGCTCCTACGAGCAGTACTTC. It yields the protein CASSFPKTGTGSYEQYF.

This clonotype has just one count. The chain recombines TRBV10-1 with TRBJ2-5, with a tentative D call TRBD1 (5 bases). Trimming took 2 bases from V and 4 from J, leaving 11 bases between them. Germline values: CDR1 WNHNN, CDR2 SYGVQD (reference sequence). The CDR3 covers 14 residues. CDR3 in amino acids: CASSEETEIETQYF. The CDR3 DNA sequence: TGCGCCAGCAGTGAGGAGACAGAGATAGAGACCCAGTACTTC.

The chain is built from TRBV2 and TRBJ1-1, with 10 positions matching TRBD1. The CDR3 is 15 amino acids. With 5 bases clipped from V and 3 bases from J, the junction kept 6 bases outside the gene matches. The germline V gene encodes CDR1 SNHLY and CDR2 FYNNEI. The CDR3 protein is CASSSPDRGYTEAFF. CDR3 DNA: TGTGCCAGCAGTTCGCCGGACAGGGGGTACACTGAAGCTTTCTTT.

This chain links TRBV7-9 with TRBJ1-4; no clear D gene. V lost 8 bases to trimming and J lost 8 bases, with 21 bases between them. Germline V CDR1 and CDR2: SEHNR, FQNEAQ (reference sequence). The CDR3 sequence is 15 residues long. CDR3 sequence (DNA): TGTGCCAGCGGACCAGACGGTTCCCAGGCCGAAAAACTGTTTTTT. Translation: CASGPDGSQAEKLFF.

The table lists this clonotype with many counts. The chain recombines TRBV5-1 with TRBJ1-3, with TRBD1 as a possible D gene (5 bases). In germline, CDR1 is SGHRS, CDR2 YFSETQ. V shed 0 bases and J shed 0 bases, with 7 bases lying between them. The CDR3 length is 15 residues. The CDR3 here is CASSLDGGSGNTIYF. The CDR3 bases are TGCGCCAGCAGCTTGGATGGGGGCTCTGGAAACACCATATATTTT.

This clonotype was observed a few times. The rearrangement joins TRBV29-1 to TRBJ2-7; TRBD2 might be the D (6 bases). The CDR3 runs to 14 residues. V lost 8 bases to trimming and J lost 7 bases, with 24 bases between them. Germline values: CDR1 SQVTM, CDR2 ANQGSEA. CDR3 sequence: CSFKNSGTRYEQYF. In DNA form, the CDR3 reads TGCAGCTTCAAAAACTCCGGGACTCGTTATGAGCAGTACTTC.

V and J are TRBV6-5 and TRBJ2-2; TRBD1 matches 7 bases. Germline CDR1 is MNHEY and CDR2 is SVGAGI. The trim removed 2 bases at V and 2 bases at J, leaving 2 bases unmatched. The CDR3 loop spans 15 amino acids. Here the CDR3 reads CASSYPGGNTGELFF. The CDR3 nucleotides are TGTGCCAGCAGTTACCCAGGGGGTAACACCGGGGAGCTGTTTTTT.